Below are 14 T cell receptor beta chains sequenced from a single sample in a study of tumor and adjacent non-tumor tissue in lung cancer. A modified ARM-PCR protocol with three rounds of nested PCR amplified TCRbeta. In TCRdb, the multiplex PCR reads were re-called with MiXCR into one record per CDR3 protein. This repertoire shows about 93,000 distinct CDR3 sequences, 65% to 75% found once; its top ten account for around 20%. The template was RNA from unsorted bulk tissue. Input material: lung tumor tissue. These receptors originate from a man in his sixties with non-small cell lung cancer.

With respect to this clonotype: This CDR3 is missing its conserved last phenylalanine or tryptophan, likely due to a read error. V gene TRBV12-3 or TRBV12-4 combines with J gene TRBJ2-1; D could derive from TRBD1 or TRBD2 (5 bases each). The CDR3 length is 14 residues. V was clipped by 6 bases and J by 5 bases, with 14 bases between them. CDR3 sequence: CASRRTGTNNEQFY. The CDR3 region has the DNA TGTGCCAGCAGGCGCACCGGGACCAACAATGAGCAGTTCTAC.

V gene TRBV6-1 combines with J gene TRBJ2-1; D unclear. Trimming stripped 8 bases from V and 12 bases from J, with 20 bases between. The germline V gene has CDR1 MNHNS and CDR2 SASEGT. This CDR3 is built from 13 residues. CDR3 coding DNA: TGTGCCAGCGCACGCCGGGCCCATAATTGGCAGTTCTTC. Protein product: CASARRAHNWQFF.

This clonotype was seen at least ten times. The chain uses TRBV5-6 and TRBJ1-1; D perhaps matches TRBD1 (5 bases). Trimming removed 1 base from V and 2 bases from J, with 12 bases in between. Germline V gives CDR1 SGHDT, CDR2 YYEEEE. The CDR3 contains 15 residues. DNA of the CDR3: TGTGCCAGCAGCTTGTGGCAGGGAAGTAACACTGAAGCTTTCTTT. Amino acid sequence: CASSLWQGSNTEAFF.

CDR3 sequence: CSVSGNGRGADTQYF. The CDR3 DNA is TGCAGTGTTAGCGGCAATGGGAGGGGCGCAGATACGCAGTATTTT. The chain combines TRBV20-1 with TRBJ2-3; 7 bases map to TRBD2. The CDR3 spans 15 residues. V lost 7 bases and J lost 4; bases outside the gene matches: 14. The germline V gene encodes CDR1 DFQATT and CDR2 SNEGSKA (reference sequence).

With respect to this clonotype: At one end the junction does not follow the germline gene, possibly because of a read error. V usage is TRBV4-1 and J usage is TRBJ2-1; D call uncertain. CDR3 length: 14 amino acids. Germline CDR1 reads MGHRA; CDR2 reads YSYEKL. The chain's CDR3 is CATSQTDRVNEQFF. The CDR3 DNA sequence: TGCGCCACCAGCCAAACGGACCGTGTGAATGAGCAGTTCTTC.

This clonotype was observed once. At one end, the junction sequence differs from germline, possibly due to a read error. The chain carries TRBV4-3 and TRBJ2-3, with D tentatively TRBD2 (5 bases). The germline CDR1 and CDR2 sequences are LGHNA and YSLEER. This CDR3 has 16 residues. CDR3 nucleotides: TGCGCCAGCATCCAAGAACTAGGCGGGAGCACAGATACGCAGTATTTT. It codes for CASIQELGGSTDTQYF.

With regard to this clonotype: Compared with germline, one end of the junction differs, possibly owing to a read error. V and J are TRBV28 and TRBJ1-6, with TRBD1 identical over 10 bases. This CDR3 is built from 13 residues. Germline V gene sequence: CDR1 MDHEN, CDR2 SYDVKM. The CDR3 loop reads CISGQGDGSPLHF. Written as DNA, the CDR3 is TGCATTAGCGGACAGGGGGACGGTTCACCCCTCCACTTT. Filled out from reference TRBV28 and TRBJ1-6, the complete variable domain reads DVKVTQSSRYLVKRTGEKVFLECVQDMDHENMFWYRQDPGLGLRLIYFSYDVKMKEKGDIPEGYSVSREKKERFSLILESASTNQTSMYLCISGQGDGSPLHFGNGTRLTVT.

This clonotype was recorded only once. The CDR3 does not close with the conserved phenylalanine or tryptophan, likely indicating a read error. V gene TRBV29-1 combines with J gene TRBJ1-2, with D uncertain. The CDR3 has 12 amino acids. The germline V gene has CDR1 SQVTM and CDR2 ANQGSEA. The V end lost 1 base, the J end lost 1 base, and 4 bases lay between the germline ends. CDR3 sequence: CSVEVGNYGYTS. As DNA, the CDR3 is TGCAGCGTTGAAGTGGGTAACTATGGCTACACCTCA.

To note about this clonotype: A single base separates this from a much larger clone, so it may be a read error. The CDR3: CSSTNGQDYEQYF. In DNA form, the CDR3 reads TGCAGTTCTACAAACGGGCAAGACTACGAGCAGTACTTC. The J gene is TRBJ2-7, the V gene TRBV20-1, with unresolved D. The CDR3 has 13 amino acids. Trimming removed 8 bases at V and 3 bases at J, with 17 bases between. Germline V lookup: CDR1 DFQATT, CDR2 SNEGSKA (reference sequence).

The CDR3 DNA reads as TGTGCCAGCTGCCTAGGGGAAATTGGAAACACCATATATTTT. Amino acids: CASCLGEIGNTIYF. The chain carries TRBV5-4 and TRBJ1-3, with D maybe TRBD1 (5 bases). The V end lost 7 bases, the J end lost 3 bases, and 14 bases lay between the germline ends. The CDR3 sequence is 14 residues long. CDR1 is SGHNT, CDR2 YYREEE, per germline (reference sequence).

In this sample, this clonotype turned up many times. This rearrangement joins TRBV28 to TRBJ1-2, with a tentative D call TRBD1 (6 bases). CDR1 and CDR2 from the germline V gene are MDHEN and SYDVKM. CDR3 length: 15 residues. V was trimmed by 1 base and J by 0 bases, leaving 9 bases between them. In nucleotides, the CDR3 is TGTGCCAGCAGTTTATTAGGGGGAGCTAACTATGGCTACACCTTC. Its protein product is CASSLLGGANYGYTF.

The rearrangement joins TRBV29-1 to TRBJ2-1; D may correspond to TRBD1 or TRBD2 (6 bases each). In germline, CDR1 is SQVTM, CDR2 ANQGSEA. This CDR3 has 12 amino acids. In DNA form, the CDR3 reads TGCATCCTCCGGGGGCAATGGGGTGAGCAGTTCTTC. Translated: CILRGQWGEQFF.

This clonotype was seen repeatedly, ten times or more. The chain combines TRBV5-4 with TRBJ2-1, with D hard to call. V gave up 2 bases and J gave up 5 bases, with 5 bases separating them. The CDR3 extends over 12 amino acids. Germline CDR1 and CDR2: SGHNT and YYREEE (reference sequence). CDR3 nucleotide sequence: TGTGCCAGCAGCTTACAAGACAATGAGCAGTTCTTC. It encodes CASSLQDNEQFF.

This clonotype was recorded once. An end of the junction does not agree with germline; a read error may underlie this. The chain combines TRBV20-1 with TRBJ2-3; 10 bases match TRBD2. Germline V lookup: CDR1 DFQATT, CDR2 SNEGSKA (reference sequence). The CDR3 spans 14 residues. CDR3 amino acids: CNASGGLSTDTQYF. CDR3 coding DNA: TGCAATGCTAGCGGGGGCCTTAGCACAGATACGCAGTATTTT.